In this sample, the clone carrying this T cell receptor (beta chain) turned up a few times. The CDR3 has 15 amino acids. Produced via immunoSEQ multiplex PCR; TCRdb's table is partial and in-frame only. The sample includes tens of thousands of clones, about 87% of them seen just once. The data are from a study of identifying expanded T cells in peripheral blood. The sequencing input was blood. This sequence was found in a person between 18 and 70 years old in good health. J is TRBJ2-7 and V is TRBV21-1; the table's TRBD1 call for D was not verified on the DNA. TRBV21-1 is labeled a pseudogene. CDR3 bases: TGTGCCAGCAGCAAGACACAGTCCCCCTCCTACGAGCAGTACTTC. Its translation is CASSKTQSPSYEQYF.